A single sample is the source of the 21 T cell receptor beta chains below, sequenced in a study of control samples from healthy donors and cancer patients. Profiled with immunoSEQ multiplex PCR; TCRdb holds only in-frame clones, not every one. This sample has 130,000 or so clones, with roughly 90% found just once. Input material: blood. The receptor set was obtained from a man between 50 and 59 years old in good health.

This clone was recorded only once. This rearrangement joins TRBV19 to TRBJ1-1; the D gene is possibly TRBD1 (5 bases). The ends were cut back, 1 base at V and 7 bases at J, with 7 bases in the middle. The CDR3 covers 12 residues. Germline values: CDR1 LNHDA, CDR2 SQIVND (reference sequence). The CDR3, as DNA: TGTGCCAGTAGTATAGGGGACTATGAAGCTTTCTTT. Amino acids: CASSIGDYEAFF.

The chain combines TRBV19 with TRBJ1-2; TRBD1 aligns across 10 bases. Germline CDR1 LNHDA, CDR2 SQIVND (reference sequence). This CDR3 spans 15 amino acids. V trimming: 5 bases; J trimming: 3 bases; junction bases outside the gene matches: 6. Written as DNA, the CDR3 is TGTGCCAGTAGTTACCGGGACAGGGGAGACTATGGCTACACCTTC. Amino acids: CASSYRDRGDYGYTF.

The genes are TRBV6-4 and TRBJ1-5; D not resolved. Germline V gives CDR1 MRHNA, CDR2 SNTAGT. This CDR3 contains 15 residues. Trimming removed 5 bases from V and 0 bases from J, with 11 bases in between. The DNA of the CDR3 is TGTGCCAGCAGTACGATGGAATATAGCAATCAGCCCCAGCATTTT. Amino acids: CASSTMEYSNQPQHF.

The chain is built from TRBV18 and TRBJ1-2, with 7 nucleotides matching TRBD1. In germline, CDR1 is KGHSH, CDR2 LQKENI. This CDR3 spans 14 amino acids. V dropped 6 bases and J dropped 5; count of bases not matched to a gene: 9. CDR3 nucleotides: TGTGCCAGCTCTCAACAGGGGAGAGATTATGGCTACACCTTC. This sequence encodes CASSQQGRDYGYTF. The variable domain in full, completed from reference TRBV18 and TRBJ1-2, reads NAGVMQNPRHLVRRRGQEARLRCSPMKGHSHVYWYRQLPEEGLKFMVYLQKENIIDESGMPKERFSAEFPKEGPSILRIQQVVRGDSAAYFCASSQQGRDYGYTFGSGTRLTVV.

This sequence joins TRBV9 and TRBJ1-6, with 9 bases aligning to TRBD1. The CDR3 totals 15 residues. Losses at the gene ends were 3 bases for V and 9 bases for J; bases not matched to a gene: 7. The germline V gene encodes CDR1 SGDLS and CDR2 YYNGEE. The CDR3 DNA reads as TGTGCCAGCAGCGGGGGACAGGGACAAGTTTCACCCCTCCACTTT. It is translated as CASSGGQGQVSPLHF.

V gene TRBV6-1 combines with J gene TRBJ1-1; D unresolved. Trimming pared 3 bases from V and 8 bases from J, leaving 19 bases between. This CDR3 has 15 amino acids. The germline V gene encodes CDR1 MNHNS and CDR2 SASEGT. CDR3 sequence: CASSEGRLADSEAFF. DNA of the CDR3: TGTGCCAGCAGTGAGGGCAGATTGGCAGACTCAGAAGCTTTCTTT.

This sequence joins TRBV7-2 and TRBJ1-1, with TRBD1 as a possible D gene (5 bases). CDR1 and CDR2 from the germline V gene are SGHTA and FQGNSA. The CDR3 covers 14 residues. The V and J ends lost 3 bases and 3 bases respectively, with 11 bases between them. The CDR3 sequence: CASSFSRGDTEAFF. The CDR3 nucleotides read TGTGCCAGCAGCTTTTCAAGGGGAGACACTGAAGCTTTCTTT.

This CDR3 reads CASSLTGGGTGELFF. In DNA form, the CDR3 reads TGTGCCAGCAGCCTAACAGGGGGCGGCACCGGGGAGCTGTTTTTT. The chain recombines TRBV5-4 with TRBJ2-2, with 9 bases aligning to TRBD1. The CDR3 is 15 amino acids. The V segment lost 4 bases and the J segment 4 bases; nucleotides outside the gene matches: 5. Germline V gives CDR1 SGHNT, CDR2 YYREEE (reference sequence).

The count of this clone is one. V is TRBV9 and J is TRBJ2-3; perhaps TRBD1 as D (6 bases). This CDR3 comprises 14 residues. CDR1 and CDR2 from the germline V gene are SGDLS and YYNGEE. V shed 4 bases and J shed 10 bases, with 19 bases lying between them. CDR3 in DNA: TGTGCCAGCAGCCCGACTTATACAGGGTTGGCGCAGTATTTT. Protein product: CASSPTYTGLAQYF.

The chain recombines TRBV19 with TRBJ1-5; no firm D call. Germline CDR1 LNHDA, CDR2 SQIVND (reference sequence). This CDR3 has 13 amino acids. V lost 10 bases to trimming and J lost 3 bases, with 13 bases between them. CDR3 sequence (DNA): TGTGCCACTTCCGCCTGGGTCAATCAGCCCCAGCATTTT. It is translated as CATSAWVNQPQHF.

The rearrangement joins TRBV2 to TRBJ1-1; D is uncertain. CDR1 is SNHLY and CDR2 is FYNNEI in the germline V gene. This CDR3 has 12 amino acids. The V gene lost 3 bases and the J gene lost 5 bases, with 7 bases spanning the gap. The CDR3 loop reads CASSDDRTEAFF. The CDR3 DNA reads as TGTGCCAGCAGTGATGATAGGACTGAAGCTTTCTTT.

This clone was counted a single time. The chain employs TRBV23-1 and TRBJ2-5, with no clear D. TRBV23-1 is known as an ORF, though its function is uncertain. The V and J ends lost 11 bases and 3 bases respectively, with 13 bases between them. The CDR3 covers 12 residues. The CDR3 nucleotides are TGCGCCTCCGGCAGTAGTAAAGAGACCCAGTACTTC. Translated, it gives CASGSSKETQYF.

This clone was seen just once. The gene calls are TRBV7-2 and TRBJ1-1; weak D call: TRBD1 (5 bases). The V end lost 0 bases, the J end lost 0 bases, and 11 bases lay between the germline ends. CDR3 length equals 16 residues. CDR1 and CDR2 from the germline V gene are SGHTA and FQGNSA. CDR3: CASSLAGTPLNTEAFF. In DNA, the CDR3 is TGTGCCAGCAGCTTAGCAGGGACCCCATTGAACACTGAAGCTTTCTTT.

This clone was detected once. CDR3 bases: TGTGCCAGCAGTTTGTTATCGGGGGGCCCTGGCTACACCTTC. Translation: CASSLLSGGPGYTF. This chain joins TRBV28 and TRBJ1-2; D possibly corresponds to TRBD1 (6 bases). This CDR3 has 14 residues. Germline V gene data show CDR1 as MDHEN and CDR2 as SYDVKM. V gave up 3 bases and J gave up 7 bases, with 15 bases separating them.

To note about this clone: The sample has other DNA sequences that encode this CDR3 too. The rearrangement joins TRBV19 to TRBJ1-1; TRBD1 might be the D (6 bases). Deletions cut 6 bases from V and 1 base from J, with 6 bases between. The CDR3 has 12 amino acids. CDR1 LNHDA and CDR2 SQIVND come from the germline V gene (reference sequence). Here the CDR3 reads CASRTGNTEAFF. The CDR3 coding sequence is TGTGCCAGTAGGACAGGGAACACTGAAGCTTTCTTT.

This chain links TRBV5-1 with TRBJ1-1; 9 bases fit TRBD1. The CDR3 runs 15 residues. After removal of 4 bases from V and 0 bases from J, the junction contained 4 bases not matched to a gene. The germline V gene encodes CDR1 SGHRS and CDR2 YFSETQ. The CDR3 sequence is CASSPGTGMNTEAFF. The CDR3 bases are TGCGCCAGCAGCCCCGGGACAGGGATGAACACTGAAGCTTTCTTT.

The chain couples TRBV19 to TRBJ1-1, with no clear D. CDR3 length: 14 residues. V lost 6 bases and J lost 4, with 15 bases in between. Germline V gives CDR1 LNHDA, CDR2 SQIVND (reference sequence). The CDR3 DNA follows: TGTGCCAGTAGAACGAACGAGGGTCCCACTGAAGCTTTCTTT. Protein sequence: CASRTNEGPTEAFF.

The rearrangement joins TRBV4-1 to TRBJ2-2, with D possibly matching TRBD1 (6 bases). Per the germline V gene, CDR1 is MGHRA and CDR2 is YSYEKL. The CDR3 spans 15 residues. Trimming left V 5 bases short and J 6 bases short, with 16 bases between. CDR3 DNA sequence: TGCGCCAGCAGCACACGAACTCAGGGGTCCGGGGAGCTGTTTTTT. This translates into CASSTRTQGSGELFF.

The chain carries TRBV9 and TRBJ2-1; D is possibly TRBD2 (7 bases). Deletions cut 0 bases from V and 2 bases from J, with 21 bases between. Germline CDR1 is SGDLS and CDR2 is YYNGEE. This CDR3 comprises 19 residues. CDR3 region: CASSVERGGRDFPYNEQFF. CDR3 bases: TGTGCCAGCAGCGTAGAGAGAGGGGGGAGGGACTTTCCCTACAATGAGCAGTTCTTC.

V is TRBV18 and J is TRBJ2-5; no clear D. The CDR3 loop spans 15 amino acids. Germline V gene sequence: CDR1 KGHSH, CDR2 LQKENI. With 2 bases removed from V and 5 bases from J, the gap between germline ends came to 15 bases. The DNA of the CDR3 is TGTGCCAGCTCACCAGATGGTTTGTTATTGGAGACCCAGTACTTC. Its translation is CASSPDGLLLETQYF.

The CDR3 here is CASSGGLDHSPLHF. CDR3 sequence (DNA): TGTGCCAGTAGTGGGGGACTGGACCATTCACCCCTCCACTTT. The rearrangement links TRBV19 to TRBJ1-6; maybe TRBD1 (5 bases). Germline V gene sequence: CDR1 LNHDA, CDR2 SQIVND (reference sequence). The CDR3 totals 14 residues. The V end was cut by 5 bases, the J end by 8 bases, with 13 bases between.